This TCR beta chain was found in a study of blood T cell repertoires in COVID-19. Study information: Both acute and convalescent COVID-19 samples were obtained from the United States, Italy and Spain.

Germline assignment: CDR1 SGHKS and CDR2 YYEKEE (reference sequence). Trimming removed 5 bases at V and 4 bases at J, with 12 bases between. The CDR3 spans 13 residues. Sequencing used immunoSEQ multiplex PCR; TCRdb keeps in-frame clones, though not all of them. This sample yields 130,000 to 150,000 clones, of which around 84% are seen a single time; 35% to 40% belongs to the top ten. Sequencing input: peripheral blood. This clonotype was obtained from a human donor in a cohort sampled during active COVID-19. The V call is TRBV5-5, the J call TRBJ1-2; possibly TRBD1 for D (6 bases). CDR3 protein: CASRPQGAYGYTF. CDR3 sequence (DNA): TGTGCCAGCAGACCACAGGGAGCCTATGGCTACACCTTC. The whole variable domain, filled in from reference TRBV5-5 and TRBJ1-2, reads DAGVTQSPTHLIKTRGQQVTLRCSPISGHKSVSWYQQVLGQGPQFIFQYYEKEERGRGNFPDRFSARQFPNYSSELNVNALLLGDSALYLCASRPQGAYGYTFGSGTRLTVV.